Presented here are 20 T cell receptor beta chains from one specimen sequenced in a study of somatic mutations in cytotoxic T cells in rheumatoid arthritis. Sequenced by immunoSEQ multiplex PCR; TCRdb stores in-frame clones only, minus some. Of about 16,000 clones detected, approximately 80% appear once; the ten largest clones hold 12%. The sequenced sample consisted of CD8+ T cells sorted from blood. Receptor source: an adult with rheumatoid arthritis.

This clone was found a few times. V and J are TRBV7-2 and TRBJ1-2; no definite D call. With 0 bases removed from V and 0 bases from J, the gap between germline ends came to 14 bases. The germline V gene has CDR1 SGHTA and CDR2 FQGNSA. This CDR3 has 17 amino acids. The CDR3 loop is CASSLAASRLANYGYTF. The CDR3 DNA follows: TGTGCCAGCAGCTTAGCGGCGTCTAGGTTAGCTAACTATGGCTACACCTTC.

This clone occurred once. The gene calls are TRBV20-1 and TRBJ2-5, with TRBD2 matching over 7 bases. Germline-derived CDR1 and CDR2 are DFQATT and SNEGSKA (reference sequence). The CDR3 is 11 residues long. With V trimmed by 6 bases and J by 5 bases, 3 bases remained unmatched. The CDR3 sequence is CSALSGETQYF. In nucleotides, the CDR3 is TGCAGTGCCCTTAGCGGGGAGACCCAGTACTTC.

The gene calls are TRBV19 and TRBJ2-5; no firm D call. From germline, CDR1 is LNHDA and CDR2 SQIVND (reference sequence). This CDR3 is built from 15 residues. The V end lost 0 bases, the J end lost 1 base, and 9 bases lay between the germline ends. The CDR3 DNA reads as TGTGCCAGTAGTATAGATAACACTCCCCAAGAGACCCAGTACTTC. Translating it yields CASSIDNTPQETQYF.

The J gene is TRBJ2-7, the V gene TRBV5-5; TRBD1 agrees at 9 bases. V trimming: 4 bases; J trimming: 5 bases; junction bases outside the gene matches: 10. The CDR3 has 15 amino acids. Germline V gene sequence: CDR1 SGHKS, CDR2 YYEKEE (reference sequence). As DNA, the CDR3 is TGTGCCAGCAGCGCCCGGGACAGGGCTTCCCACGAGCAGTACTTC. This gives the protein CASSARDRASHEQYF.

This chain joins TRBV10-3 and TRBJ1-1; D is ambiguous. This CDR3 is built from 15 residues. Looked up from germline, CDR1 is ENHRY and CDR2 is SYGVKD. Trimming removed 8 bases from V and 0 bases from J, with 16 bases in between. The CDR3, as DNA: TGTGCCATCCTATCCCCCGGACCGATGAACACTGAAGCTTTCTTT. It yields the protein CAILSPGPMNTEAFF.

This chain joins TRBV27 and TRBJ2-2, with 7 bases lining up with TRBD2. V shed 7 bases and J 8 bases; nucleotides not matched to a gene: 16. The CDR3 totals 16 residues. CDR1 is MNHEY, CDR2 SMNVEV, per germline (reference sequence). CDR3 DNA sequence: TGTGCCAGCAATCCCCTCAGTCAGCGGGGTATGGGGGAGCTGTTTTTT. Amino acid sequence: CASNPLSQRGMGELFF.

The rearrangement uses TRBV7-9 and TRBJ1-6; D is uncertain. The V and J ends lost 1 base and 4 bases respectively, with 2 bases between them. The CDR3 sequence is 13 residues long. CDR1 and CDR2 from the germline V gene are SEHNR and FQNEAQ (reference sequence). The CDR3 reads CASSLGYNSPLHF. The CDR3 DNA reads TGTGCCAGCAGCTTAGGATATAATTCACCCCTCCACTTT.

V gene TRBV5-1 combines with J gene TRBJ1-2; TRBD1 matches at 8 bases. The CDR3 is 13 residues long. Germline-derived CDR1 and CDR2 are SGHRS and YFSETQ. V was pared by 4 bases and J by 6 bases, with 5 bases of the junction left unmatched. For the CDR3, the DNA is TGCGCCAGCAGCAGGACAGGGAGTAATGGCTACACCTTC. This gives the protein CASSRTGSNGYTF.

J is TRBJ2-7 and V is TRBV5-6; 7 bases match TRBD1. The junction had 3 bases not matched to a gene; V was cut back by 4 bases and J by 2 bases. The CDR3 covers 13 residues. Germline values: CDR1 SGHDT, CDR2 YYEEEE. CDR3 protein: CASSMGQPYEQYF. In DNA form, the CDR3 reads TGTGCCAGCAGCATGGGACAGCCCTACGAGCAGTACTTC.

The chain is built from TRBV7-9 and TRBJ2-1; no clear D. The V end was cut by 5 bases, the J end by 8 bases, with 22 bases between. CDR3 length equals 16 residues. Germline CDR1 and CDR2: SEHNR and FQNEAQ (reference sequence). The CDR3 bases are TGTGCCAGCAGCGGCACTGCACGGCTCCTTGTCGATGAGCAGTTCTTC. Translation gives CASSGTARLLVDEQFF.

This CDR3 reads CASSVAEGQGTEQYF. For the CDR3, the DNA is TGTGCCAGCAGCGTAGCTGAGGGACAGGGGACCGAGCAGTACTTC. This rearrangement joins TRBV9 to TRBJ2-7, with 10 positions matching TRBD1. J was trimmed by 6 bases and V by 0 bases; bases with no gene match: 6. CDR1 and CDR2 (germline): SGDLS, YYNGEE. The CDR3 spans 15 residues.

This clone was found a few times. The rearrangement joins TRBV28 to TRBJ1-5; D remains unclear. In germline, CDR1 is MDHEN, CDR2 SYDVKM. There are 17 residues in the CDR3. The V end lost 5 bases, the J end lost 1 base, and 18 bases lay between the germline ends. The CDR3 region is CASSLRGVGVSNQPQHF. CDR3 in DNA: TGTGCCAGCAGTCTCCGGGGTGTAGGAGTAAGCAATCAGCCCCAGCATTTT.

Written as DNA, the CDR3 is TGCAGCGTTGAAGATGGGGAGGACATGGAAGCAGATACGCAGTATTTT. Encoded protein: CSVEDGEDMEADTQYF. This sequence joins TRBV29-1 and TRBJ2-3, with TRBD2 as a possible D gene (6 bases). Germline V lookup: CDR1 SQVTM, CDR2 ANQGSEA. The V gene lost 0 bases and the J gene lost 4 bases, with 17 bases spanning the gap. This CDR3 is built from 16 residues.

The gene calls are TRBV10-2 and TRBJ1-1; D unclear. CDR1 and CDR2 (germline): WSHSY, SAAADI. The CDR3 runs 14 residues. Trimming cost V 3 bases and J 0 bases, with 8 bases left between them. CDR3 coding DNA: TGCGCCAGCAGTGATGGGCAGGTGAACACTGAAGCTTTCTTT. Translating gives CASSDGQVNTEAFF.

The chain employs TRBV4-1 and TRBJ1-5, with 10 bases fitting TRBD1. Germline V lookup: CDR1 MGHRA, CDR2 YSYEKL. CDR3 size: 15 residues. V lost 1 base, J lost 4 bases, and 1 base stayed unmatched. The CDR3 DNA reads TGCGCCAGCAGCCAAGGGACAGGGGGGAATCAGCCCCAGCATTTT. It is translated as CASSQGTGGNQPQHF.

The sample holds a few counts of this clone. V usage is TRBV11-2 and J usage is TRBJ1-5, with a weak D call TRBD1 (5 bases). The germline V and J ends were trimmed by 2 bases and 0 bases, with 14 bases remaining between them. The germline CDR1 and CDR2 sequences are SGHAT and FQNNGV. The CDR3 is made up of 17 amino acids. The CDR3 protein is CASSLSSDGGSNQPQHF. CDR3 DNA: TGTGCCAGCAGCTTAAGCTCGGACGGGGGTAGCAATCAGCCCCAGCATTTT.

This rearrangement joins TRBV4-1 to TRBJ2-7, with 7 bases matching TRBD1. Trimming removed 2 bases from V and 1 base from J; junction bases left unmatched: 5. Germline CDR1 reads MGHRA; CDR2 reads YSYEKL. The CDR3 is 15 amino acids. CDR3 in amino acids: CASSQIPTGSYEQYF. As DNA, the CDR3 is TGCGCCAGCAGCCAAATACCGACAGGGTCCTACGAGCAGTACTTC.

This clone was found a few times. CDR3 DNA sequence: TGTGCCAGCAGCTTGGACAACAGGGCCCAGCATTTT. Protein: CASSLDNRAQHF. The chain couples TRBV7-9 to TRBJ1-5, with D tentatively TRBD1 (6 bases). V lost 3 bases and J 11 bases, leaving 11 bases between the germline ends. Germline CDR1 is SEHNR and CDR2 is FQNEAQ (reference sequence). The CDR3 runs 12 residues.

This clone was seen a single time. The chain employs TRBV7-6 and TRBJ2-1; 8 positions agree with TRBD1. Trimming removed 1 base from V and 8 bases from J; junction bases left unmatched: 22. The CDR3 length is 20 residues. Per the germline V gene, CDR1 is SGHVS and CDR2 is FNYEAQ. The CDR3 DNA follows: TGTGCCAGCAGCTTAGTCGAGGTTAGCCCCCGCAGGGGGCGCGAGGATGAGCAGTTCTTC. Translation gives CASSLVEVSPRRGREDEQFF.

This clone was counted only a few times. The rearrangement links TRBV6-4 to TRBJ2-3, with 10 bases lining up with TRBD2. The CDR3 contains 15 residues. CDR1 is MRHNA and CDR2 is SNTAGT in the germline V gene. Trimming removed 4 bases from V and 5 bases from J; junction bases left unmatched: 6. The CDR3 nucleotides are TGTGCCAGCAGTGTAAGCGGGGGGGCCGGAGATACGCAGTATTTT. Residues: CASSVSGGAGDTQYF.